The 30 T cell receptor beta chains reported below all come from one sample, sequenced in a study of blood T cell repertoires in COVID-19. The repertoire was sequenced with immunoSEQ multiplex PCR; TCRdb's copy has only in-frame clones and lacks some. This table holds 150,000 to 200,000 clones, roughly nine tenths found once. Source material: peripheral blood. These receptors were obtained from a man between 65 and 80 years old with active or convalescent COVID-19.

CDR3: CASSLSNTNSPLHF. The CDR3 nucleotides read TGTGCCAGCAGCTTGTCAAACACCAATTCACCCCTCCACTTT. The chain links TRBV7-9 to TRBJ1-6, with unresolved D. V was shortened by 3 bases and J by 7 bases, with 10 bases between the two germline ends. CDR3 length: 14 residues. Looked up from germline, CDR1 is SEHNR and CDR2 is FQNEAQ (reference sequence).

On this clone: At the DNA level, this CDR3 is encoded by other sequences in the same sample as well. The rearrangement uses TRBV6-5 and TRBJ1-1, with 9 nucleotides matching TRBD1. This CDR3 contains 14 residues. In germline, CDR1 is MNHEY, CDR2 SVGAGI. Germline trimming cut 3 bases from V and 5 bases from J; bases unmatched to any gene: 4. The CDR3 DNA reads TGTGCCAGCAGTTATTCGACAGGGGGGACTGAAGCTTTCTTT. This sequence encodes CASSYSTGGTEAFF.

The chain joins TRBV29-1 to TRBJ2-5; 7 bases fit TRBD2. Trimming removed 4 bases from V and 5 bases from J; junction bases left unmatched: 1. Germline V gives CDR1 SQVTM, CDR2 ANQGSEA. The CDR3 is 11 amino acids. CDR3 bases: TGCAGCGTTGGGGGAGGGGAGACCCAGTACTTC. It specifies CSVGGGETQYF. The full variable domain, completed using reference TRBV29-1 and TRBJ2-5, is SAVISQKPSRDICQRGTSLTIQCQVDSQVTMMFWYRQQPGQSLTLIATANQGSEATYESGFVIDKFPISRPNLTFSTLTVSNMSPEDSSIYLCSVGGGETQYFGPGTRLLVL.

V usage is TRBV28 and J usage is TRBJ1-4; D may be TRBD1 (5 bases). Trimming cost V 3 bases and J 8 bases, with 13 bases left between them. CDR3 length: 14 residues. Germline CDR1 MDHEN, CDR2 SYDVKM. Written as DNA, the CDR3 is TGTGCCAGCAGTTTTTTGGGCAGGGAAGAAAAACTGTTTTTT. Translating it yields CASSFLGREEKLFF.

J is TRBJ2-1 and V is TRBV28; the D is unclear. Germline assignment: CDR1 MDHEN and CDR2 SYDVKM. Trimming left V 8 bases short and J 0 bases short, with 17 bases between. This CDR3 has 16 residues. The DNA of the CDR3 is TGTGCCAGCCGAGAGTCCGGAGCCAGCTCCTACAATGAGCAGTTCTTC. This codes for CASRESGASSYNEQFF.

The V gene is TRBV28, the J gene TRBJ2-4, with 9 bases lining up with TRBD1. V lost 3 bases, J lost 13 bases, and 13 bases stayed unmatched. The germline V gene has CDR1 MDHEN and CDR2 SYDVKM. The CDR3 covers 15 residues. CDR3 coding DNA: TGTGCCAGCAGTTTCCCCGGGACAGGGAAGAGTGGGCAGTACTTC. Amino acid sequence: CASSFPGTGKSGQYF.

The chain uses TRBV19 and TRBJ1-3, with 7 bases identical to TRBD1. CDR1 is LNHDA and CDR2 is SQIVND in the germline V gene (reference sequence). Trimming took 9 bases from V and 1 from J; bases not matched to a gene: 3. CDR3 length: 13 amino acids. CDR3 coding DNA: TGTGCCAGCACGACAGGGTCTGGAAACACCATATATTTT. Its protein is CASTTGSGNTIYF.

V usage is TRBV27 and J usage is TRBJ2-7; D remains unclear. Germline V gene data show CDR1 as MNHEY and CDR2 as SMNVEV (reference sequence). The length of the CDR3 is 11 residues. The V and J ends lost 9 bases and 1 base respectively, with 7 bases between them. As DNA, the CDR3 is TGTGCCAGGCGTCGTTCCTACGAGCAGTACTTC. Residues: CARRRSYEQYF.

V usage is TRBV28 and J usage is TRBJ1-1, with D possibly matching TRBD1 (6 bases). There are 13 residues in the CDR3. The V gene lost 7 bases and the J gene lost 0 bases, with 9 bases spanning the gap. Germline-derived CDR1 and CDR2 are MDHEN and SYDVKM. Here the CDR3 reads CASKRDMNTEAFF. The CDR3, as DNA: TGTGCCAGCAAGAGGGACATGAACACTGAAGCTTTCTTT. Variable domain in full (rest from reference TRBV28 and TRBJ1-1): DVKVTQSSRYLVKRTGEKVFLECVQDMDHENMFWYRQDPGLGLRLIYFSYDVKMKEKGDIPEGYSVSREKKERFSLILESASTNQTSMYLCASKRDMNTEAFFGQGTRLTVV.

This rearrangement joins TRBV18 to TRBJ2-1, with unresolved D. CDR1 is KGHSH and CDR2 is LQKENI in the germline V gene. The CDR3 has 14 amino acids. Trimming took off 5 bases at V and 0 bases at J, with 8 bases between the two ends. The CDR3 here is CASSVTGSYNEQFF. The CDR3 DNA reads TGTGCCAGCTCAGTAACCGGCTCCTACAATGAGCAGTTCTTC.

The V call is TRBV7-2, the J call TRBJ2-3; a weak D match, TRBD1 (5 bases). The CDR3 has 16 residues. The V gene's germline CDR1 is SGHTA and CDR2 FQGNSA. V was trimmed by 1 base and J by 1 base, leaving 12 bases between them. The CDR3 loop reads CASSLDRARGTDTQYF. Here the CDR3 DNA reads TGTGCCAGCAGCTTAGACCGGGCCAGGGGCACAGATACGCAGTATTTT.

This rearrangement joins TRBV19 to TRBJ2-5, with a weak D call TRBD2 (6 bases). The CDR3 has 18 amino acids. Trimming stripped 6 bases from V and 1 base from J, with 24 bases between. Germline lookup yields CDR1 LNHDA and CDR2 SQIVND (reference sequence). The CDR3 region is CASSISRGGTGLQETQYF. The CDR3 nucleotides read TGTGCCAGTAGCATATCCCGAGGAGGGACGGGGCTCCAAGAGACCCAGTACTTC.

The rearrangement uses TRBV18 and TRBJ2-7; 11 nucleotides agree with TRBD1. The germline gives CDR1 KGHSH, CDR2 LQKENI. The CDR3 sequence is 15 residues long. V was clipped by 3 bases and J by 5 bases; unmatched bases: 6. The CDR3 bases are TGTGCCAGCTCACCCCTGGGACAGGGGGGACACGAGCAGTACTTC. As protein: CASSPLGQGGHEQYF.

This clone showed up just a few times. Distinct nucleotide sequences in the sample also encode this CDR3. The chain uses TRBV7-9 and TRBJ1-5, with 7 bases lining up with TRBD1. CDR1 and CDR2 (germline): SEHNR, FQNEAQ (reference sequence). V lost 4 bases to trimming and J lost 1 base; unmatched junction nucleotides: 1. The CDR3 runs to 14 residues. CDR3 loop: CASSSTGSNQPQHF. The CDR3 DNA sequence: TGTGCCAGCAGCTCGACAGGGAGCAATCAGCCCCAGCATTTT.

The chain links TRBV5-1 to TRBJ2-2; 9 positions agree with TRBD2. V lost 1 base and J lost 2; bases outside the gene matches: 3. The CDR3 is made up of 16 amino acids. Germline V gives CDR1 SGHRS, CDR2 YFSETQ. The CDR3, as DNA: TGCGCCAGCAGCTTGCAGGGACTAGCTAACACCGGGGAGCTGTTTTTT. Translating it yields CASSLQGLANTGELFF.

The chain joins TRBV12-5 to TRBJ2-3; 8 nucleotides align to TRBD1. Losses at the gene ends were 4 bases for V and 0 bases for J; bases not matched to a gene: 9. Germline V CDR1 and CDR2: LGHNT, FRNRAP. The CDR3 contains 17 residues. Written as DNA, the CDR3 is TGTGCTAGTGGTTCGGGGGTGGGGGACAGGAGCACAGATACGCAGTATTTT. Protein: CASGSGVGDRSTDTQYF.

This chain joins TRBV6-1 and TRBJ2-7; 7 nucleotides match TRBD2. V shed 0 bases, J shed 10 bases, and the junction held 6 bases outside the gene matches. CDR3 length: 13 residues. Germline-derived CDR1 and CDR2 are MNHNS and SASEGT. CDR3 sequence reads: CASSEAPGLHQYF. CDR3 coding DNA: TGTGCCAGCAGTGAAGCGCCGGGACTACATCAGTACTTC.

The chain joins TRBV5-1 to TRBJ1-1, with a possible D match to TRBD1 (5 bases). Germline V CDR1 and CDR2: SGHRS, YFSETQ. The ends were cut back, 7 bases at V and 4 bases at J, with 11 bases in the middle. The length of the CDR3 is 12 residues. CDR3 loop: CASSAGVTEAFF. The CDR3 nucleotides are TGCGCCAGCTCGGCGGGGGTCACTGAAGCTTTCTTT.

J is TRBJ1-4 and V is TRBV29-1; 7 bases are a match to TRBD1. CDR3 length equals 12 residues. Germline V gene sequence: CDR1 SQVTM, CDR2 ANQGSEA. Trimming cost V 7 bases and J 8 bases; bases outside gene matches: 7. The CDR3 DNA reads TGCAGCGCCAGGGACAGTCGGGAAAAACTGTTTTTT. Its protein is CSARDSREKLFF.

The rearrangement joins TRBV10-3 to TRBJ2-7, with 8 positions matching TRBD1. CDR1 and CDR2 from the germline V gene are ENHRY and SYGVKD. With 7 bases clipped from V and 4 bases from J, the junction kept 9 bases outside the gene matches. The CDR3 contains 14 residues. The DNA for the CDR3 is TGTGCCATCACCCCGGACAGGGCCCTATACGAGCAGTACTTC. Translating gives CAITPDRALYEQYF.

V gene TRBV14 combines with J gene TRBJ2-7; TRBD2 matches at 7 bases. The CDR3 spans 15 residues. Germline loops: CDR1 SGHDN, CDR2 FVKESK. V shed 2 bases and J 5 bases; nucleotides not matched to a gene: 9. The DNA of the CDR3 is TGTGCCAGCAGCCAACGCAGCGGGAAAAGGGACGAGCAGTACTTC. Protein sequence: CASSQRSGKRDEQYF.

The rearrangement uses TRBV12-3 or TRBV12-4 and TRBJ2-7; D perhaps matches TRBD2 (6 bases). CDR3 length equals 12 residues. V was shortened by 6 bases and J by 4 bases, with 10 bases between the two germline ends. The CDR3, as DNA: TGTGCCAGCAGCTCGGGGGTGTACGAGCAGTACTTC. Translation: CASSSGVYEQYF.

V and J are TRBV5-1 and TRBJ2-7, with D perhaps matching TRBD1 (6 bases). The V gene lost 0 bases and the J gene lost 3 bases, with 10 bases spanning the gap. CDR3 length: 14 amino acids. CDR1 and CDR2 from the germline V gene are SGHRS and YFSETQ. This chain's CDR3 is CASSLDGRGYEQYF. The CDR3 bases are TGCGCCAGCAGCTTGGATGGCAGGGGCTACGAGCAGTACTTC.

The V and J genes are TRBV15 and TRBJ2-1; the match to TRBD1 covers 8 bases. The CDR3 covers 15 residues. Germline CDR1 and CDR2: LNHNV and YYDKDF (reference sequence). Losses at the gene ends were 2 bases for V and 4 bases for J; bases not matched to a gene: 4. The CDR3 DNA follows: TGTGCCACCAGCAGACGGACAGGGCCATACAATGAGCAGTTCTTC. It is translated as CATSRRTGPYNEQFF.

In DNA, the CDR3 is TGTGCCAGCAGTGAACCCAGGGCCAATTCACCCCTCCACTTT. Its translation: CASSEPRANSPLHF. V gene TRBV2 combines with J gene TRBJ1-6; D may be TRBD1 (5 bases). V was shortened by 2 bases and J by 7 bases, with 9 bases between the two germline ends. The CDR3 covers 14 residues. Germline V CDR1 and CDR2: SNHLY, FYNNEI.

This chain uses TRBV10-2 with TRBJ2-2, with 8 bases identical to TRBD1. The CDR3 covers 13 residues. With V trimmed by 6 bases and J by 7 bases, 4 bases remained unmatched. Germline V gives CDR1 WSHSY, CDR2 SAAADI. This chain's CDR3 is CASRDRVSGELFF. For the CDR3, the DNA is TGCGCCAGCAGGGACAGGGTCAGCGGGGAGCTGTTTTTT.

V usage is TRBV29-1 and J usage is TRBJ1-1, with 7 bases identical to TRBD1. Germline CDR1 and CDR2: SQVTM and ANQGSEA. This CDR3 has 14 residues. The trim removed 7 bases at V and 12 bases at J, leaving 20 bases unmatched. Here the CDR3 reads CSARQRQGTESTFF. CDR3 sequence (DNA): TGCAGCGCGAGACAAAGACAGGGAACGGAGTCAACTTTCTTT.

The chain links TRBV24-1 to TRBJ2-1, with a possible D match to TRBD1 (5 bases). Trimming stripped 6 bases from V and 6 bases from J, with 11 bases between. CDR1 and CDR2 from the germline V gene are KGHDR and SFDVKD. The CDR3 has 13 amino acids. The CDR3 here is CATSRQGFNEQFF. CDR3 in DNA: TGTGCCACCAGTAGGCAGGGCTTCAATGAGCAGTTCTTC.

J is TRBJ2-7 and V is TRBV6-1; 9 bases are shared with TRBD1. The CDR3 contains 16 residues. J gave up 3 bases and V 1 base, and 7 bases lay outside the gene matches. Germline CDR1 and CDR2: MNHNS and SASEGT. The CDR3 bases are TGTGCCAGCAGTGAAGGACCGGGACAGGGACACTACGAGCAGTACTTC. It specifies CASSEGPGQGHYEQYF.

The chain employs TRBV5-1 and TRBJ1-4, with TRBD1 matching 8 bases. This CDR3 comprises 17 residues. CDR1 is SGHRS, CDR2 YFSETQ, per germline. J gave up 0 bases and V 4 bases, and 8 bases lay outside the gene matches. DNA for the CDR3: TGCGCCAGCAGCCTCGGGACAGGCTCTACAACTAATGAAAAACTGTTTTTT. Its protein product is CASSLGTGSTTNEKLFF.